One sample yielded the 15 T cell receptor beta chains listed below, sequenced in a study of cytomegalovirus exposure and HLA in healthy donors. The PCR was carried out with 60 Vbeta primers and 13 Jbeta primers. Generated by immunoSEQ multiplex PCR, the TCRdb table keeps only in-frame clones and is missing some. The sample holds under 200,000 clones, 81% seen once. The sequencing input was PBMCs. The receptors come from a woman aged 18-35 years in good health and CMV-seronegative.

Written as DNA, the CDR3 is TGTGCCAGCAGCTTAGCGGCAGGGCCCGCCAAGCAGCCCCAGCATTTT. Its translation is CASSLAAGPAKQPQHF. The genes are TRBV7-8 and TRBJ1-5; TRBD1 might be the D (5 bases). Germline V gene data show CDR1 as SGHVS and CDR2 as FQNEAQ. The CDR3 spans 16 residues. The V and J ends lost 0 bases and 7 bases respectively, with 16 bases between them.

In this sample, this clone turned up once. The chain has TRBV7-9 and TRBJ1-4; D gene ambiguous. Germline CDR1 is SEHNR and CDR2 is FQNEAQ (reference sequence). This CDR3 spans 14 amino acids. V was trimmed by 1 base and J by 5 bases, leaving 8 bases between them. The chain's CDR3 is CASSLVEQNEKLFF. The CDR3 DNA reads TGTGCCAGCAGCTTAGTAGAACAGAATGAAAAACTGTTTTTT.

V gene TRBV6-5 combines with J gene TRBJ1-6, with D unclear. The CDR3 runs to 15 residues. The V and J ends lost 7 bases and 5 bases respectively, with 15 bases between them. The germline V gene encodes CDR1 MNHEY and CDR2 SVGAGI. In DNA form, the CDR3 reads TGTGCCAGCACCAACGGGAAAGTTAATAATTCACCCCTCCACTTT. Translating it yields CASTNGKVNNSPLHF.

V and J are TRBV5-1 and TRBJ2-5; 8 bases are shared with TRBD1. This CDR3 region has 14 residues. V lost 4 bases to trimming and J lost 1 base; unmatched junction nucleotides: 3. Per germline, CDR1 SGHRS and CDR2 YFSETQ. CDR3 protein: CASSETGAQETQYF. CDR3 sequence (DNA): TGCGCCAGCAGCGAGACAGGGGCCCAAGAGACCCAGTACTTC.

This clone was picked up a small number of times. The genes are TRBV7-2 and TRBJ2-5; 9 bases fit TRBD1. Trimming removed 0 bases from V and 11 bases from J; junction bases left unmatched: 7. Germline CDR1 and CDR2: SGHTA and FQGNSA. The CDR3 is 14 residues long. The CDR3 here is CASSLALDRGFQYF. DNA of the CDR3: TGTGCCAGCAGCTTAGCGCTGGACAGGGGTTTTCAGTACTTC.

The genes are TRBV5-6 and TRBJ2-1; 7 bases are shared with TRBD1. The junction had 4 bases not matched to a gene; V was cut back by 4 bases and J by 0 bases. The CDR3 is made up of 15 amino acids. Germline CDR1 is SGHDT and CDR2 is YYEEEE. Here the CDR3 DNA reads TGTGCCAGCAGCCCCCCAGGGGGCTCCTACAATGAGCAGTTCTTC. This gives the protein CASSPPGGSYNEQFF.

The chain links TRBV2 to TRBJ1-5, with 11 bases fitting TRBD1. The CDR3 is 15 amino acids. The V gene end was trimmed by 8 bases and the J gene end by 4 bases; junction bases not matched to a gene: 7. The V gene's germline CDR1 is SNHLY and CDR2 FYNNEI. The CDR3 DNA reads as TGTGCCAGCCGAGTGGGGGACAGGGGGAATCAGCCCCAGCATTTT. Protein sequence: CASRVGDRGNQPQHF. Filled out from reference TRBV2 and TRBJ1-5, the complete variable domain reads EPEVTQTPSHQVTQMGQEVILRCVPISNHLYFYWYRQILGQKVEFLVSFYNNEISEKSEIFDDQFSVERPDGSNFTLKIRSTKLEDSAMYFCASRVGDRGNQPQHFGDGTRLSIL.

This clone was seen once. The rearrangement links TRBV19 to TRBJ2-2; D ambiguous. V lost 3 bases and J lost 7, with 9 bases in between. This CDR3 spans 13 amino acids. Germline-derived CDR1 and CDR2 are LNHDA and SQIVND (reference sequence). The CDR3 region is CASSISLFGELFF. The CDR3 bases are TGTGCCAGTAGTATCTCCCTGTTCGGGGAGCTGTTTTTT. The full variable domain, rest sourced from reference TRBV19 and TRBJ2-2, is DGGITQSPKYLFRKEGQNVTLSCEQNLNHDAMYWYRQDPGQGLRLIYYSQIVNDFQKGDIAEGYSVSREKKESFPLTVTSAQKNPTAFYLCASSISLFGELFFGEGSRLTVL.

This chain uses TRBV2 with TRBJ1-2, with a weak D call TRBD1 (5 bases). In germline, CDR1 is SNHLY, CDR2 FYNNEI. Trimming stripped 3 bases from V and 4 bases from J, with 15 bases between. The CDR3 totals 15 residues. CDR3 coding DNA: TGTGCCAGCAGTGAGCGGGACGGCCTACCCTATGGCTACACCTTC. It specifies CASSERDGLPYGYTF.

The V call is TRBV29-1, the J call TRBJ2-7; 7 bases are shared with TRBD2. This CDR3 comprises 14 residues. Germline V gene sequence: CDR1 SQVTM, CDR2 ANQGSEA. The J segment lost 5 bases and the V segment lost 7 bases, leaving 14 bases of the junction unmatched. The CDR3 loop is CSAKPSGGRDEQYF. The CDR3 bases are TGCAGCGCGAAACCTAGCGGAGGCCGGGACGAGCAGTACTTC.

The chain recombines TRBV4-2 with TRBJ2-1; 7 nucleotides agree with TRBD2. This CDR3 has 16 residues. Germline loops: CDR1 LGHNA, CDR2 YNFKEQ. With V trimmed by 0 bases and J by 0 bases, 2 bases remained unmatched. CDR3 bases: TGTGCCAGCAGCCAAGAGGGGGGGAGCTCCTACAATGAGCAGTTCTTC. It is translated as CASSQEGGSSYNEQFF.

The CDR3 region has the DNA TGTGCCAGCAGTCCCCCCTCAGGGAATCAGCCCCAGCATTTT. Amino acid sequence: CASSPPSGNQPQHF. This chain joins TRBV28 and TRBJ1-5, with D tentatively TRBD1 (5 bases). This CDR3 region has 14 residues. V gave up 5 bases and J gave up 4 bases, with 12 bases separating them. Germline V gene lookup returns CDR1 MDHEN and CDR2 SYDVKM.

This clone was observed a single time. The J gene is TRBJ2-7, the V gene TRBV9; perhaps TRBD1 as D (6 bases). The CDR3 covers 14 residues. CDR1 is SGDLS and CDR2 is YYNGEE in the germline V gene. V lost 3 bases and J lost 5, with 15 bases in between. For the CDR3, the DNA is TGTGCCAGCAGCGCCGGACAGCCTTCCCACGAGCAGTACTTC. It codes for CASSAGQPSHEQYF.

The chain is built from TRBV4-2 and TRBJ2-1; maybe TRBD2 (6 bases). This CDR3 contains 17 residues. In germline, CDR1 is LGHNA, CDR2 YNFKEQ. Trimming stripped 3 bases from V and 11 bases from J, with 26 bases between. The CDR3 region is CASSHLPGTPTDLQQFF. CDR3 in DNA: TGTGCCAGCAGCCATCTTCCCGGGACTCCGACTGACTTGCAGCAGTTCTTC.

This clone turned up a few times. This sequence joins TRBV6-6 and TRBJ1-4, with a tentative D call TRBD1 (5 bases). Trimming took 2 bases from V and 0 from J, leaving 7 bases between them. This CDR3 has 15 residues. Germline CDR1 reads MNHNY; CDR2 reads SVGAGI (reference sequence). CDR3 nucleotides: TGTGCCAGCAGTTACCCGACAGCAACTAATGAAAAACTGTTTTTT. Translation: CASSYPTATNEKLFF.